This TCR beta chain was found in a study of blood T cell repertoires in COVID-19. Study overall: Acute and convalescent COVID-19 samples came from the United States, Italy and Spain. In each case, the material was cDNA or gDNA derived from T cells, B-cell-depleted T cells, or PBMCs.

In the original processing: Amplifying reference gene primers gave estimates of nucleated cell counts. Clones were sequenced by immunoSEQ multiplex PCR, and TCRdb holds only the in-frame ones, with some missing. V, J and clone size derive from that table, while D and trimming were established from the DNA sequence. The sample lists about 150,000 clones; about four fifths were seen once. The CDR3 extends over 15 amino acids. Germline-derived CDR1 and CDR2 are SGHRS and YFSETQ. Trimming at V came to 7 bases and at J to 4 bases, leaving 10 bases not matched to a gene. The genes are TRBV5-1 and TRBJ2-5; TRBD2 aligns across 10 bases. The sequence derives from a woman in her fifties or sixties with acute or convalescent COVID-19. The source material was peripheral blood. The CDR3 nucleotides read TGCGCCAGCCAAGCGGGGGGGCCCAGGGGAGAGACCCAGTACTTC. Translated: CASQAGGPRGETQYF.